The clone carrying this T cell receptor (beta chain) has just a few counts. The record originates from a study of blood T cells in healthy people across ages. Study context: About one barcoded TCR beta cDNA was captured per two T cells.

Trimming left V 0 bases short and J 4 bases short, with 10 bases between. Per germline, CDR1 MNHEY and CDR2 SVGEGT. This CDR3 comprises 14 residues. With a J-beta primer mix and a sample-barcoded 5' primer, a second PCR ran about 6 to 11 cycles. Per sample, CDR3-containing paired-end reads numbered at least 3 million. TCRdb ran MiXCR on the 5' RACE reads and lists one entry per CDR3 protein. The data hold 2 million or so distinct CDR3 sequences, with roughly 50% observed a single time. The rearrangement links TRBV6-2 or TRBV6-3 to TRBJ2-7; D not resolved. Sample: blood. This clonotype originated in a woman aged 40 to 50 in good health. CDR3 residues: CASSYSSSAYEQYF. CDR3 DNA: TGTGCCAGCAGTTACTCGTCTTCGGCATACGAGCAGTACTTC.